These 25 T cell receptor beta chains originate from one sample sequenced in a study of vaccination and CD4 T cells after COVID-19. Regarding treatment: approximately 11-day PBMC culture with coronavirus spike peptide pools or control peptides (ViraFEST assay). These receptors have no known antigen. The Oncomine TCR Beta short-read assay was what sequenced the DNA obtained from cultured CD4+ T cells. A single record per CDR3 protein comes from TCRdb applying MiXCR to the PCR reads. Counted here are approximately 21,000 distinct CDR3 sequences, roughly two fifths occurring once; the ten biggest clones make up more than 7%. This material consisted of CD4+ T cells from blood, cultured in vitro, taken after SARS-CoV-2 vaccination. Receptors originate from a human donor who had recovered from COVID-19.

This sequence joins TRBV29-1 and TRBJ2-5, with 7 bases lining up with TRBD1. The CDR3 has 13 amino acids. Germline V gene sequence: CDR1 SQVTM, CDR2 ANQGSEA. The V gene end was trimmed by 3 bases and the J gene end by 7 bases; junction bases not matched to a gene: 8. The CDR3 protein is CSVDDRVRGTQYF. CDR3 coding DNA: TGCAGCGTTGATGACAGGGTCCGGGGGACCCAGTACTTC. Together with reference TRBV29-1 and TRBJ2-5, the CDR3 gives the full variable domain: SAVISQKPSRDICQRGTSLTIQCQVDSQVTMMFWYRQQPGQSLTLIATANQGSEATYESGFVIDKFPISRPNLTFSTLTVSNMSPEDSSIYLCSVDDRVRGTQYFGPGTRLLVL.

The chain recombines TRBV5-6 with TRBJ1-6; D might be TRBD1 (5 bases). This CDR3 contains 15 residues. V was trimmed by 7 bases and J by 8 bases, leaving 19 bases between them. Germline-derived CDR1 and CDR2 are SGHDT and YYEEEE. The CDR3 region has the DNA TGTGCCAGCGCATTCCTAGACAGAGGCGATTCACCCCTCCACTTT. This gives the protein CASAFLDRGDSPLHF.

This clonotype occurred a few times. This chain uses TRBV27 with TRBJ1-5; D is undetermined. Germline V gene sequence: CDR1 MNHEY, CDR2 SMNVEV (reference sequence). The CDR3 has 17 residues. Between the trimmed V and J ends, which lost 0 bases and 5 bases, there was a span of 17 bases. CDR3 region: CASSLSGRFQIDQPQHF. CDR3 in DNA: TGTGCCAGCAGTTTATCCGGCCGGTTTCAGATCGATCAGCCCCAGCATTTT.

The V call is TRBV2, the J call TRBJ2-5; D is ambiguous. The CDR3 totals 15 residues. Trimming cost V 4 bases and J 3 bases, with 15 bases left between them. The germline gives CDR1 SNHLY, CDR2 FYNNEI. CDR3 region: CASSGFGVAEETQYF. CDR3 DNA: TGTGCCAGCAGTGGGTTTGGGGTCGCGGAAGAGACCCAGTACTTC.

This chain uses TRBV12-3 or TRBV12-4 with TRBJ1-5, with D possibly TRBD1 on 6 matching bases. Trimming removed 5 bases at V and 0 bases at J, with 14 bases between. The CDR3 has 16 amino acids. The CDR3 nucleotides are TGTGCCAGCAGTCTTGGGACATCGTATAGCAATCAGCCCCAGCATTTT. Residues: CASSLGTSYSNQPQHF.

The chain has TRBV27 and TRBJ2-7, with 8 bases identical to TRBD1. CDR1 is MNHEY, CDR2 SMNVEV, per germline (reference sequence). CDR3 length equals 13 residues. The V segment lost 6 bases and the J segment 6 bases; nucleotides outside the gene matches: 7. In nucleotides, the CDR3 is TGTGCCAGCAGCTGGACAGGGTCCGGCGAGCAGTACTTC. This gives the protein CASSWTGSGEQYF.

This chain links TRBV5-6 with TRBJ2-3; 9 bases fit TRBD2. Germline values: CDR1 SGHDT, CDR2 YYEEEE. Trimming at V came to 0 bases and at J to 1 base, leaving 3 bases not matched to a gene. The CDR3 spans 16 residues. The CDR3 sequence: CASSLGLAAGTDTQYF. DNA for the CDR3: TGTGCCAGCAGCTTGGGACTAGCGGCCGGCACAGATACGCAGTATTTT.

This chain uses TRBV15 with TRBJ1-6, with 7 nucleotides matching TRBD1. The germline V gene encodes CDR1 LNHNV and CDR2 YYDKDF (reference sequence). Trimming cost V 5 bases and J 3 bases; bases outside gene matches: 10. The CDR3 is made up of 17 amino acids. CDR3 amino acids: CATSSDGQESYNSPLHF. CDR3 coding DNA: TGTGCCACCAGCTCCGACGGACAGGAAAGCTATAATTCACCCCTCCACTTT. The entire variable domain, with the rest obtained from reference TRBV15 and TRBJ1-6, is as follows: DAMVIQNPRYQVTQFGKPVTLSCSQTLNHNVMYWYQQKSSQAPKLLFHYYDKDFNNEADTPDNFQSRRPNTSFCFLDIRSPGLGDTAMYLCATSSDGQESYNSPLHFGNGTRLTVT.

V usage is TRBV19 and J usage is TRBJ1-5, with a weak D call TRBD1 (6 bases). The CDR3 contains 13 residues. Deletions cut 6 bases from V and 4 bases from J, with 10 bases between. Looked up from germline, CDR1 is LNHDA and CDR2 is SQIVND (reference sequence). This chain's CDR3 is CASRNQGNQPQHF. CDR3 DNA: TGTGCCAGTAGGAATCAGGGGAATCAGCCCCAGCATTTT.

The rearrangement links TRBV14 to TRBJ1-6; D possibly corresponds to TRBD1 (6 bases). Germline V gene data show CDR1 as SGHDN and CDR2 as FVKESK. CDR3 length: 15 amino acids. Trimming pared 0 bases from V and 10 bases from J, leaving 13 bases between. The CDR3 loop reads CASSQDLQGNSPLHF. CDR3 DNA: TGTGCCAGCAGCCAAGATCTGCAGGGGAACTCACCCCTCCACTTT.

V gene TRBV12-3 or TRBV12-4 combines with J gene TRBJ1-2; 7 positions agree with TRBD1. The CDR3 contains 13 residues. V lost 6 bases, J lost 8 bases, and 9 bases stayed unmatched. In nucleotides, the CDR3 is TGTGCCAGCAGCCCGATCACAGGGGTCGGCTACACCTTC. Residues: CASSPITGVGYTF.

This clonotype came up once. The chain has TRBV19 and TRBJ1-2, with unresolved D. Germline CDR1 is LNHDA and CDR2 is SQIVND (reference sequence). This CDR3 has 15 amino acids. The V gene lost 5 bases and the J gene lost 8 bases, with 21 bases spanning the gap. This CDR3 is CASSENTKSRSGYTF. CDR3 DNA: TGTGCCAGTAGTGAAAACACAAAGTCCAGGAGCGGCTACACCTTC.

In DNA form, the CDR3 reads TGTGCCAGCAGCTTGATTCAGGGAGATACGCAGTATTTT. It translates to CASSLIQGDTQYF. The chain uses TRBV7-9 and TRBJ2-3, with a weak D call TRBD1 (5 bases). Trimming pared 3 bases from V and 5 bases from J, leaving 9 bases between. This CDR3 has 13 residues. CDR1 is SEHNR and CDR2 is FQNEAQ in the germline V gene (reference sequence).

The V gene is TRBV11-3, the J gene TRBJ1-6, with no clear D. Trimming left V 5 bases short and J 9 bases short, with 14 bases between. Germline V gene lookup returns CDR1 SGHNT and CDR2 YENEEA. There are 14 residues in the CDR3. The CDR3: CASSPTRLSSPLHF. The CDR3 DNA sequence: TGTGCCAGCAGCCCGACTCGGCTTAGTTCACCCCTCCACTTT. Using reference TRBV11-3 and TRBJ1-6 for the parts outside the CDR3, the full variable domain is EAGVVQSPRYKIIEKKQPVAFWCNPISGHNTLYWYLQNLGQGPELLIRYENEEAVDDSQLPKDRFSAERLKGVDSTLKIQPAELGDSAVYLCASSPTRLSSPLHFGNGTRLTVT.

This clonotype was seen only a few times. The gene calls are TRBV6-1 and TRBJ1-6; TRBD1 agrees at 7 bases. This CDR3 region has 16 residues. V lost 6 bases and J lost 10; bases outside the gene matches: 15. Germline loops: CDR1 MNHNS, CDR2 SASEGT. CDR3 sequence reads: CASREQPTGLDSPLHF. As DNA, the CDR3 is TGTGCCAGCAGAGAACAACCGACAGGGTTGGACTCACCCCTCCACTTT.

The chain carries TRBV7-6 and TRBJ2-7; maybe TRBD2 (5 bases). CDR3 length: 15 amino acids. V dropped 1 base and J dropped 0 bases, with 10 bases sitting between them. The germline CDR1 and CDR2 sequences are SGHVS and FNYEAQ. This CDR3 is CASSLGRGFSYEQYF. CDR3 DNA sequence: TGTGCCAGCAGCTTAGGTCGAGGGTTCTCCTACGAGCAGTACTTC.

The chain links TRBV24-1 to TRBJ2-2; TRBD1 might be the D (5 bases). This CDR3 has 15 amino acids. Trimming removed 6 bases from V and 2 bases from J, with 12 bases in between. From germline, CDR1 is KGHDR and CDR2 SFDVKD. The CDR3, as DNA: TGTGCCACCAGTTCGACAGAACCTAACACCGGGGAGCTGTTTTTT. Its translation is CATSSTEPNTGELFF.

This clonotype was observed a few times. The V and J genes are TRBV20-1 and TRBJ1-1; D is uncertain. CDR1 is DFQATT and CDR2 is SNEGSKA in the germline V gene (reference sequence). V shed 5 bases and J shed 7 bases, with 11 bases lying between them. There are 11 residues in the CDR3. CDR3 region: CSASRTDEAFF. The CDR3 DNA is TGCAGTGCTTCGAGGACGGATGAAGCTTTCTTT.

J is TRBJ1-5 and V is TRBV19; D is unresolved. V was shortened by 6 bases and J by 7 bases, with 13 bases between the two germline ends. The CDR3 contains 13 residues. CDR1 and CDR2 from the germline V gene are LNHDA and SQIVND (reference sequence). CDR3 protein: CASSPRVVQPQHF. CDR3 nucleotide sequence: TGTGCCAGTAGCCCCCGGGTGGTCCAGCCCCAGCATTTT.

The chain joins TRBV10-3 to TRBJ2-7; D is undetermined. Per the germline V gene, CDR1 is ENHRY and CDR2 is SYGVKD. The CDR3 runs 13 residues. The V end lost 0 bases, the J end lost 4 bases, and 7 bases lay between the germline ends. CDR3 sequence: CAISESVEYEQYF. The CDR3 nucleotides read TGTGCCATCAGTGAGTCGGTAGAGTACGAGCAGTACTTC.

A few counts support this clonotype. The chain recombines TRBV7-2 with TRBJ1-1; D ambiguous. Germline CDR1 SGHTA, CDR2 FQGNSA. Trimming removed 4 bases at V and 8 bases at J, with 11 bases between. There are 12 residues in the CDR3. The CDR3, as DNA: TGTGCCAGCAGCTACCCGGGCAGGGAAGCTTTCTTT. It specifies CASSYPGREAFF.

This clonotype has only a few counts. This chain uses TRBV6-2 or TRBV6-3 with TRBJ2-1; the D gene is possibly TRBD1 (5 bases). Germline V lookup: CDR1 MNHEY, CDR2 SVGEGT. V was clipped by 8 bases and J by 7 bases, with 9 bases between them. The CDR3 is made up of 11 amino acids. As DNA, the CDR3 is TGTGCCAGCGGCCAGGGAAATGAGCAGTTCTTC. This codes for CASGQGNEQFF.

The gene calls are TRBV7-2 and TRBJ1-5, with a weak D call TRBD1 (6 bases). With 2 bases removed from V and 4 bases from J, the gap between germline ends came to 12 bases. CDR1 SGHTA and CDR2 FQGNSA come from the germline V gene. The CDR3 is made up of 15 amino acids. The CDR3 sequence: CASSLSGGQNQPQHF. In DNA form, the CDR3 reads TGTGCCAGCAGCTTATCGGGGGGGCAGAATCAGCCCCAGCATTTT.

The rearrangement uses TRBV10-3 and TRBJ1-2; possibly TRBD1 for D (5 bases). Looked up from germline, CDR1 is ENHRY and CDR2 is SYGVKD. The CDR3 loop spans 12 amino acids. The V and J ends lost 1 base and 7 bases respectively, with 7 bases between them. Here the CDR3 DNA reads TGTGCCATCAGTGAGTTCGGGGCTGGCTACACCTTC. Translated, it gives CAISEFGAGYTF.

The rearrangement joins TRBV28 to TRBJ2-5, with D possibly matching TRBD1 (6 bases). V was clipped by 6 bases and J by 5 bases, with 13 bases between them. Germline CDR1 MDHEN, CDR2 SYDVKM. There are 13 residues in the CDR3. The CDR3 region has the DNA TGTGCCAGCAGGGACAGTAAGATGGAGACCCAGTACTTC. This encodes CASRDSKMETQYF.